The 24 T cell receptor beta chains given below trace back to one sample, sequenced in a study of cytomegalovirus exposure and HLA in healthy donors. A multiplex PCR was run with 60 Vbeta primers and 13 Jbeta primers. Measured with immunoSEQ multiplex PCR; TCRdb has only the in-frame clones, and not every one. Altogether around 100,000 clones are present, approximately 72% being singletons, with the ten largest covering roughly 3.3%. Sequencing was done on a sample of PBMCs. These receptors were collected from a woman aged 45-59 years in good health and CMV-seronegative.

Only a few counts were recorded for this clone. The rearrangement links TRBV6-1 to TRBJ2-7, with a weak D call TRBD1 (5 bases). The germline CDR1 and CDR2 sequences are MNHNS and SASEGT. Deletions cut 2 bases from V and 3 bases from J, with 5 bases between. This CDR3 has 12 amino acids. This CDR3 reads CASSERGYEQYF. The CDR3 nucleotides are TGTGCCAGCAGTGAAAGGGGCTACGAGCAGTACTTC.

J is TRBJ2-6 and V is TRBV5-1; D is uncertain. The CDR3 is 17 amino acids. V gave up 0 bases and J gave up 0 bases, with 10 bases separating them. CDR1 and CDR2 (germline): SGHRS, YFSETQ. CDR3 bases: TGCGCCAGCAGCTTGGGTCTGGGCCGCTCTGGGGCCAACGTCCTGACTTTC. Protein product: CASSLGLGRSGANVLTF.

V gene TRBV18 combines with J gene TRBJ1-2; tentative D call: TRBD1 (5 bases). The CDR3 sequence is 14 residues long. V was clipped by 2 bases and J by 5 bases, with 12 bases between them. Germline V gene lookup returns CDR1 KGHSH and CDR2 LQKENI. CDR3 residues: CASSPSGGEYGYTF. CDR3 nucleotide sequence: TGTGCCAGCTCACCATCGGGAGGGGAGTATGGCTACACCTTC.

The CDR3 region is CASSVLSGILTYEQYF. The CDR3 nucleotides read TGTGCCAGCAGTGTCCTGAGCGGGATATTAACCTACGAGCAGTACTTC. The chain employs TRBV5-4 and TRBJ2-7, with 7 bases fitting TRBD2. The CDR3 has 16 amino acids. Germline-derived CDR1 and CDR2 are SGHNT and YYREEE (reference sequence). V was clipped by 5 bases and J by 2 bases; unmatched bases: 13.

V gene TRBV10-3 combines with J gene TRBJ2-5, with 8 bases matching TRBD2. The junction had 9 bases not matched to a gene; V was cut back by 4 bases and J by 5 bases. This CDR3 spans 15 amino acids. CDR1 and CDR2 (germline): ENHRY, SYGVKD. CDR3 loop: CAISANGGEWETQYF. The DNA for the CDR3 is TGTGCCATCAGTGCCAACGGGGGGGAGTGGGAGACCCAGTACTTC.

The gene calls are TRBV11-2 and TRBJ2-5, with 8 bases that match TRBD2. Germline CDR1 and CDR2: SGHAT and FQNNGV. V was pared by 5 bases and J by 5 bases, with 10 bases of the junction left unmatched. The CDR3 is 15 amino acids. The CDR3 DNA reads as TGTGCCAGCAGCCGATCCCTAGCGGGTCGGGAGACCCAGTACTTC. It is translated as CASSRSLAGRETQYF.

The V and J genes are TRBV11-3 and TRBJ1-2, with 7 bases that match TRBD1. CDR3 size: 13 residues. With V trimmed by 5 bases and J by 3 bases, 3 bases remained unmatched. Germline V lookup: CDR1 SGHNT, CDR2 YENEEA. CDR3 in amino acids: CASSPGTDYGYTF. CDR3 sequence (DNA): TGTGCCAGCAGCCCTGGGACAGACTATGGCTACACCTTC.

This clone was observed a handful of times. V gene TRBV4-1 combines with J gene TRBJ1-2, with D unresolved. CDR3 length equals 15 residues. Deletions cut 4 bases from V and 3 bases from J, with 15 bases between. Germline V lookup: CDR1 MGHRA, CDR2 YSYEKL. CDR3 region: CASSPFAQVDYGYTF. CDR3 DNA: TGCGCCAGCAGCCCATTCGCCCAGGTCGACTATGGCTACACCTTC.

The chain joins TRBV18 to TRBJ1-5; the match to TRBD1 covers 7 bases. Per germline, CDR1 KGHSH and CDR2 LQKENI. V lost 4 bases and J lost 5; bases outside the gene matches: 8. The CDR3 is made up of 15 amino acids. CDR3 sequence reads: CASSLRQGIDQPQHF. The CDR3 DNA is TGTGCCAGCTCACTGAGACAGGGAATTGATCAGCCCCAGCATTTT.

This sequence joins TRBV5-1 and TRBJ2-5; D is possibly TRBD1 (6 bases). Germline CDR1 SGHRS, CDR2 YFSETQ. The CDR3 length is 13 residues. V lost 5 bases to trimming and J lost 4 bases, with 12 bases between them. CDR3 amino acids: CASSGQPRETQYF. The CDR3 coding sequence is TGCGCCAGCAGTGGACAGCCAAGAGAGACCCAGTACTTC.

This clone was counted a few times. The chain employs TRBV11-2 and TRBJ1-2; D gene uncertain. The germline V and J ends were trimmed by 5 bases and 2 bases, with 3 bases remaining between them. Germline CDR1 reads SGHAT; CDR2 reads FQNNGV. The CDR3 covers 11 residues. The CDR3: CASSPNYGYTF. The CDR3 DNA follows: TGTGCCAGCAGCCCAAACTATGGCTACACCTTC.

The J gene is TRBJ2-2, the V gene TRBV10-3; perhaps TRBD1 as D (5 bases). Trimming took 2 bases from V and 2 from J, leaving 6 bases between them. Germline CDR1 reads ENHRY; CDR2 reads SYGVKD. This CDR3 region has 14 residues. The CDR3 DNA follows: TGTGCCATCAGTGAGGGGGCAAACACCGGGGAGCTGTTTTTT. As protein: CAISEGANTGELFF.

V is TRBV18 and J is TRBJ2-7; weak D call: TRBD1 (5 bases). The V end was cut by 0 bases, the J end by 2 bases, with 11 bases between. Germline CDR1 reads KGHSH; CDR2 reads LQKENI. The CDR3 sequence is 15 residues long. CDR3 sequence reads: CASSPPPGRTYEQYF. In nucleotides, the CDR3 is TGTGCCAGCTCACCACCGCCAGGGCGGACCTACGAGCAGTACTTC.

V usage is TRBV6-1 and J usage is TRBJ1-5; D not certain. The CDR3 is 13 amino acids. V was trimmed by 11 bases and J by 3 bases, leaving 14 bases between them. The V gene's germline CDR1 is MNHNS and CDR2 SASEGT. The CDR3 sequence is CAGKSMNNQPQHF. The CDR3 coding sequence is TGTGCCGGTAAGTCTATGAACAATCAGCCCCAGCATTTT.

This clone appeared a few times. The chain combines TRBV9 with TRBJ2-1, with 13 bases matching TRBD2. With V trimmed by 3 bases and J by 9 bases, 6 bases remained unmatched. From germline, CDR1 is SGDLS and CDR2 YYNGEE. CDR3 length: 15 residues. CDR3 residues: CASSALLAGGTEQFF. The CDR3 bases are TGTGCCAGCAGCGCCCTACTAGCGGGAGGGACTGAGCAGTTCTTC.

The gene calls are TRBV19 and TRBJ1-5; D is unclear. With 4 bases removed from V and 6 bases from J, the gap between germline ends came to 7 bases. The CDR3 length is 12 residues. Germline lookup yields CDR1 LNHDA and CDR2 SQIVND (reference sequence). As DNA, the CDR3 is TGTGCCAGTAGTACCCTCTCTCAGCCCCAGCATTTT. It specifies CASSTLSQPQHF.

The genes are TRBV6-5 and TRBJ1-4; 9 nucleotides align to TRBD1. The V segment lost 6 bases and the J segment 10 bases; nucleotides outside the gene matches: 9. Germline values: CDR1 MNHEY, CDR2 SVGAGI. The CDR3 spans 14 residues. Here the CDR3 DNA reads TGTGCCAGCAGATCACAGGGGGCTGGCGGAAAACTGTTTTTT. Amino acids: CASRSQGAGGKLFF.

The chain uses TRBV29-1 and TRBJ1-2; 7 nucleotides align to TRBD1. V shed 6 bases and J 7 bases; nucleotides not matched to a gene: 5. This CDR3 is 11 amino acids long. Germline values: CDR1 SQVTM, CDR2 ANQGSEA. CDR3 sequence: CSVGQARGYTF. The CDR3 nucleotides are TGCAGCGTCGGACAGGCCCGTGGCTACACCTTC.

This clone appeared a few times. CDR3 protein: CAWSVGTVQETQYF. CDR3 DNA: TGTGCCTGGAGTGTTGGGACTGTTCAAGAGACCCAGTACTTC. This sequence joins TRBV30 and TRBJ2-5, with D tentatively TRBD2 (6 bases). V was cut by 0 bases and J by 2 bases, with 10 bases left in between. This CDR3 comprises 14 residues. In germline, CDR1 is GTSNPN, CDR2 SVGIG (reference sequence).

This clone appeared a few times. The rearrangement uses TRBV30 and TRBJ1-5; D ambiguous. The V gene's germline CDR1 is GTSNPN and CDR2 SVGIG (reference sequence). The CDR3 runs to 13 residues. The V end lost 0 bases, the J end lost 6 bases, and 9 bases lay between the germline ends. The CDR3 spells CAWSVDGSQPQHF. CDR3 sequence (DNA): TGTGCCTGGAGTGTAGATGGGAGTCAGCCCCAGCATTTT.

The chain is built from TRBV5-4 and TRBJ2-7, with no clear D. Trimming removed 0 bases at V and 4 bases at J, with 5 bases between. Looked up from germline, CDR1 is SGHNT and CDR2 is YYREEE (reference sequence). There are 12 residues in the CDR3. CDR3 sequence (DNA): TGTGCCAGCAGCTTGGAGAGGTACGAGCAGTACTTC. Residues: CASSLERYEQYF.

This chain uses TRBV6-5 with TRBJ2-1, with TRBD2 matching over 9 bases. With V trimmed by 3 bases and J by 12 bases, 12 bases remained unmatched. The CDR3 totals 15 residues. Germline V lookup: CDR1 MNHEY, CDR2 SVGAGI. CDR3 DNA sequence: TGTGCCAGCAGTTATGGGGCTAGCGGGGACCTGGGGCAGTTCTTC. It specifies CASSYGASGDLGQFF.

V and J are TRBV5-8 and TRBJ1-3; no definite D call. V was clipped by 3 bases and J by 2 bases, with 12 bases between them. The germline V gene has CDR1 SGHTS and CDR2 YDEGEE. This CDR3 region has 15 residues. The CDR3 DNA is TGTGCCAGCAGCTGGCTGGCGGGCACTGGAAACACCATATATTTT. Protein product: CASSWLAGTGNTIYF.

The V and J genes are TRBV30 and TRBJ2-3; 9 bases agree with TRBD2. V was clipped by 0 bases and J by 1 base; unmatched bases: 2. The CDR3 is 15 amino acids. The germline V gene encodes CDR1 GTSNPN and CDR2 SVGIG (reference sequence). As DNA, the CDR3 is TGTGCCTGGAGTGTATTAGCGGGGGGCACAGATACGCAGTATTTT. Translation gives CAWSVLAGGTDTQYF.